The text below deals with one TCR beta chain. The sample is drawn from a study of blood T cell repertoires in COVID-19. Clinical histories supplied by participants themselves formed the basis of cohort assignment. This CDR3 is built from 15 residues. The ends lost 7 bases at V and 2 bases at J; junction bases unmatched: 10. Germline V gene sequence: CDR1 SNHLY, CDR2 FYNNEI. Using immunoSEQ multiplex PCR, the repertoire was profiled, and TCRdb retains in-frame clones only, with some absent. Of 100,000 to 150,000 clones listed, over 80% are singletons. The rearrangement uses TRBV2 and TRBJ2-7; 8 bases agree with TRBD2. The receptor was derived from a woman aged 25 to 39 who had recovered from COVID-19. The sequenced sample was PBMCs or T cells enriched from blood (not recorded which). The CDR3 nucleotides read TGTGCCAGCATGCGGGGGGACATACGAACCTACGAGCAGTACTTC. Translated: CASMRGDIRTYEQYF.